The next 18 T cell receptor beta chains were all read from a single sample in a study of T-cell reconstitution after alpha-beta-depleted transplantation in children. Preparing the TCRbeta library involved the use of unique molecular identifiers. TCRdb itself ran the PCR reads through MiXCR, one entry per CDR3 protein. This sample has about 400,000 distinct CDR3 sequences, with about 14% found just once. The specimen was PBMCs, collected from the stem cell graft. Receptors were obtained from a human donor who donated a stem cell graft to a child with Fanconi anemia.

J is TRBJ2-7 and V is TRBV5-1, with unresolved D. V lost 3 bases to trimming and J lost 2 bases, with 18 bases between them. In germline, CDR1 is SGHRS, CDR2 YFSETQ. This CDR3 has 16 residues. Here the CDR3 reads CASSSLADSLAYEQYF. In nucleotides, the CDR3 is TGCGCCAGCAGCTCCCTTGCGGATTCGCTCGCCTACGAGCAGTACTTC.

The chain links TRBV12-3 or TRBV12-4 to TRBJ2-1; TRBD1 matches 8 bases. Trimming removed 3 bases from V and 7 bases from J; junction bases left unmatched: 8. The CDR3 loop spans 15 amino acids. CDR3 bases: TGTGCCAGCAGTTTCGCGCAGGGGGCTGGGAATGAGCAGTTCTTC. This sequence encodes CASSFAQGAGNEQFF.

In its sample, this clonotype was seen many times. The chain links TRBV20-1 to TRBJ1-4, with TRBD1 matching over 7 bases. CDR1 and CDR2 (germline): DFQATT, SNEGSKA (reference sequence). J was trimmed by 7 bases and V by 2 bases; bases with no gene match: 7. CDR3 length equals 14 residues. The CDR3 nucleotides read TGCAGTGCTAGAACCACAGGGGAGGGTGAAAAACTGTTTTTT. Its protein product is CSARTTGEGEKLFF.

The J gene is TRBJ2-3, the V gene TRBV29-1; 7 bases are shared with TRBD1. This CDR3 is 12 amino acids long. Germline CDR1 reads SQVTM; CDR2 reads ANQGSEA. V shed 6 bases and J 5 bases; nucleotides not matched to a gene: 5. The CDR3 region has the DNA TGCAGCGTGGTGACAGGGATAGATACGCAGTATTTT. Its translation is CSVVTGIDTQYF.

V gene TRBV5-1 combines with J gene TRBJ1-1; perhaps TRBD1 as D (5 bases). Trimming shortened V by 1 base and J by 6 bases, and 16 bases separated the two germline ends. The CDR3 totals 15 residues. CDR1 and CDR2 (germline): SGHRS, YFSETQ. Written as DNA, the CDR3 is TGCGCCAGCAGCTTGCTATTAGGGGCAAGGGCTGAAGCTTTCTTT. It encodes CASSLLLGARAEAFF.

This clonotype was seen many times. The genes are TRBV6-2 or TRBV6-3 and TRBJ2-7; D gene ambiguous. CDR1 is MNHEY and CDR2 is SVGEGT in the germline V gene. This CDR3 comprises 12 residues. With 6 bases removed from V and 5 bases from J, the gap between germline ends came to 11 bases. The DNA for the CDR3 is TGTGCCAGCAGCCTAGGTTTCAACGAGCAGTACTTC. This codes for CASSLGFNEQYF.

This clonotype was seen a few times. The chain is built from TRBV7-2 and TRBJ2-7; possible D gene TRBD2, 7 bases. Germline-derived CDR1 and CDR2 are SGHTA and FQGNSA. V shed 4 bases and J shed 2 bases, with 12 bases lying between them. This CDR3 has 14 amino acids. DNA for the CDR3: TGTGCCAGCAGCTGGGGGGGCATAACCTACGAGCAGTACTTC. It translates to CASSWGGITYEQYF.

At least ten counts were recorded for this clonotype. The chain is built from TRBV12-3 or TRBV12-4 and TRBJ2-2, with D perhaps matching TRBD1 or TRBD2 (5 bases each). This CDR3 region has 13 residues. Trimming left V 8 bases short and J 7 bases short, with 14 bases between. CDR3 residues: CASVWGNIGELFF. The CDR3 nucleotides are TGTGCCAGCGTGTGGGGGAATATCGGGGAGCTGTTTTTT.

This clonotype has only a few counts. The J gene is TRBJ1-2, the V gene TRBV20-1; no clear D gene. The CDR3 is 14 residues long. Per germline, CDR1 DFQATT and CDR2 SNEGSKA (reference sequence). The germline V and J ends were trimmed by 3 bases and 5 bases, with 16 bases remaining between them. CDR3 sequence: CSAREISQEYGYTF. CDR3 coding DNA: TGCAGTGCTAGGGAGATCTCTCAGGAGTATGGCTACACCTTC.

This chain connects TRBV6-2 or TRBV6-3 to TRBJ2-1; tentatively, D is TRBD2 (6 bases). Germline CDR1 MNHEY, CDR2 SVGEGT. This CDR3 spans 15 amino acids. V shed 8 bases and J shed 6 bases, with 20 bases lying between them. CDR3: CASGGVLSYGNEQFF. Here the CDR3 DNA reads TGTGCCAGCGGAGGGGTTCTCTCTTACGGCAATGAGCAGTTCTTC.

The V call is TRBV12-3 or TRBV12-4, the J call TRBJ2-5, with D unresolved. The CDR3 is 13 amino acids. Trimming shortened V by 4 bases and J by 3 bases, and 9 bases separated the two germline ends. CDR3 sequence reads: CASSSPDEETQYF. The CDR3 nucleotides read TGTGCCAGCAGTTCCCCGGACGAAGAGACCCAGTACTTC.

The V and J genes are TRBV20-1 and TRBJ1-1; unclear D gene. Germline V gene lookup returns CDR1 DFQATT and CDR2 SNEGSKA (reference sequence). V lost 3 bases to trimming and J lost 4 bases, with 18 bases between them. The CDR3 has 15 residues. In DNA form, the CDR3 reads TGCAGTGCTAGCGACCCCGTTTCTGGAAGCACTGAAGCTTTCTTT. The encoded protein is CSASDPVSGSTEAFF.

This clonotype has just a few counts. V usage is TRBV12-3 or TRBV12-4 and J usage is TRBJ1-2, with TRBD1 matching over 9 bases. Losses at the gene ends were 6 bases for V and 2 bases for J; bases not matched to a gene: 4. The CDR3 totals 14 residues. In DNA, the CDR3 is TGTGCCAGCAGAGTCGGGACAGGGAACTATGGCTACACCTTC. As protein: CASRVGTGNYGYTF.

A few counts support this clonotype. The rearrangement links TRBV12-3 or TRBV12-4 to TRBJ1-1; weak D call: TRBD1 (5 bases). V was shortened by 5 bases and J by 1 base, with 11 bases between the two germline ends. The CDR3 spans 14 residues. CDR3 region: CASSGGLPNTEAFF. The CDR3 DNA reads TGTGCCAGCAGTGGGGGACTCCCGAACACTGAAGCTTTCTTT.

This clonotype has only a few counts. The V and J genes are TRBV7-9 and TRBJ2-1, with D perhaps matching TRBD1 (6 bases). Between the trimmed V and J ends, which lost 3 bases and 0 bases, there was a span of 12 bases. This CDR3 is built from 16 residues. Germline V gives CDR1 SEHNR, CDR2 FQNEAQ (reference sequence). CDR3: CASSLGAASSYNEQFF. The DNA of the CDR3 is TGTGCCAGCAGCTTGGGGGCAGCAAGCTCCTACAATGAGCAGTTCTTC.

In its sample, this clonotype was seen many times. The chain links TRBV20-1 to TRBJ1-5; D is perhaps TRBD1 (6 bases). Trimming took off 5 bases at V and 4 bases at J, with 15 bases between the two ends. Germline CDR1 and CDR2: DFQATT and SNEGSKA (reference sequence). The CDR3 length is 14 residues. The CDR3 sequence is CSADVRGGNQPQHF. Here the CDR3 DNA reads TGCAGTGCTGACGTCAGGGGCGGGAATCAGCCCCAGCATTTT.

The table lists this clonotype with many counts. The chain uses TRBV9 and TRBJ2-5; D is unclear. Trimming cost V 0 bases and J 4 bases, with 10 bases left between them. The CDR3 spans 14 residues. Germline loops: CDR1 SGDLS, CDR2 YYNGEE. The CDR3 loop is CASSVGAGGETQYF. CDR3 nucleotide sequence: TGTGCCAGCAGCGTAGGGGCCGGCGGAGAGACCCAGTACTTC.

The table lists this clonotype with a few counts. The V gene is TRBV7-6, the J gene TRBJ1-1, with 8 bases fitting TRBD1. V dropped 5 bases and J dropped 1; count of bases not matched to a gene: 9. This CDR3 is 16 amino acids long. Germline lookup yields CDR1 SGHVS and CDR2 FNYEAQ. This chain's CDR3 is CASSGPGGVGNTEAFF. The DNA of the CDR3 is TGTGCCAGCAGCGGACCAGGGGGCGTTGGGAACACTGAAGCTTTCTTT.